One and the same sample provided the 32 T cell receptor beta chains below, sequenced in a study of T cells in Graves' hyperthyroidism and ophthalmopathy. Amplification of TCR beta CDR3 regions was performed using RNA transcripts as template. First-round RT-PCR targeting the TCR CDR3 was performed with the HTBI primer set. In TCRdb, the multiplex PCR reads were re-called with MiXCR into one record per CDR3 protein. Counted here are some 760,000 distinct CDR3 sequences, around 13% occurring once; the ten biggest clones make up about a tenth. The sequenced sample consisted of blood. All receptors come from a woman aged 18-35 years with Graves' hyperthyroidism.

This clonotype was found a few times. Here the CDR3 DNA reads TGTGCCAGCAGCTACAAACCGGGACAAGAGTATACCTACGAGCAGTACTTC. It codes for CASSYKPGQEYTYEQYF. The chain employs TRBV7-9 and TRBJ2-7; D perhaps matches TRBD1 (6 bases). Trimming pared 4 bases from V and 2 bases from J, leaving 21 bases between. CDR3 length equals 17 residues. The germline V gene has CDR1 SEHNR and CDR2 FQNEAQ (reference sequence).

This clonotype was recorded many times. The gene calls are TRBV12-3 or TRBV12-4 and TRBJ2-7, with D perhaps TRBD1 (5 bases). Trimming removed 0 bases from V and 0 bases from J, with 9 bases in between. The CDR3 has 15 amino acids. DNA of the CDR3: TGTGCCAGCAGTTTAGCGGGGCCCAGCTCCTACGAGCAGTACTTC. It encodes CASSLAGPSSYEQYF.

This clonotype was seen repeatedly, ten times or more. The chain combines TRBV6-5 with TRBJ2-7; the D gene is possibly TRBD1 (6 bases). With 0 bases removed from V and 1 base from J, the gap between germline ends came to 10 bases. This CDR3 is built from 15 residues. CDR1 is MNHEY, CDR2 SVGAGI, per germline. CDR3 coding DNA: TGTGCCAGCAGTTACTCCGGGACACCATCCTACGAGCAGTACTTC. Translation: CASSYSGTPSYEQYF.

This clonotype was recorded many times. This chain joins TRBV7-2 and TRBJ2-4, with a tentative D call TRBD2 (7 bases). The CDR3 is 17 residues long. Germline V gene data show CDR1 as SGHTA and CDR2 as FQGNSA. V was pared by 1 base and J by 0 bases, with 13 bases between. The DNA for the CDR3 is TGTGCCAGCAGCTTAGGGGGGCTAGCGGTAGCCAAAAACATTCAGTACTTC. This gives the protein CASSLGGLAVAKNIQYF. The complete variable domain, with remaining parts taken from reference TRBV7-2 and TRBJ2-4, reads GAGVSQSPSNKVTEKGKDVELRCDPISGHTALYWYRQSLGQGLEFLIYFQGNSAPDKSGLPSDRFSAERTGGSVSTLTIQRTQQEDSAVYLCASSLGGLAVAKNIQYFGAGTRLSVL.

This clonotype was detected many times. The chain carries TRBV30 and TRBJ2-2, with D maybe TRBD2 (6 bases). Germline values: CDR1 GTSNPN, CDR2 SVGIG (reference sequence). Trimming removed 3 bases at V and 2 bases at J, with 10 bases between. The CDR3 totals 14 residues. The CDR3 protein is CAWRPGLNTGELFF. The CDR3 DNA follows: TGTGCCTGGAGACCGGGACTTAACACCGGGGAGCTGTTTTTT. The complete variable domain, with remaining parts taken from reference TRBV30 and TRBJ2-2, reads SQTIHQWPATLVQPVGSPLSLECTVEGTSNPNLYWYRQAAGRGLQLLFYSVGIGQISSEVPQNLSASRPQDRQFILSSKKLLLSDSGFYLCAWRPGLNTGELFFGEGSRLTVL.

This clonotype was observed many times. The genes are TRBV13 and TRBJ2-4; no definite D call. Between the trimmed V and J ends, which lost 6 bases and 0 bases, there was a span of 6 bases. There are 13 residues in the CDR3. In germline, CDR1 is PRHDT, CDR2 FYEKMQ (reference sequence). This CDR3 is CASRSLAKNIQYF. CDR3 DNA: TGTGCCAGCAGGTCTTTAGCCAAAAACATTCAGTACTTC. Full variable domain (rest looked up from reference TRBV13 and TRBJ2-4): AAGVIQSPRHLIKEKRETATLKCYPIPRHDTVYWYQQGPGQDPQFLISFYEKMQSDKGSIPDRFSAQQFSDYHSELNMSSLELGDSALYFCASRSLAKNIQYFGAGTRLSVL.

This clonotype occurred many times. V gene TRBV13 combines with J gene TRBJ1-6; 7 nucleotides align to TRBD1. Losses at the gene ends were 1 base for V and 10 bases for J; bases not matched to a gene: 7. There are 15 residues in the CDR3. Germline CDR1 is PRHDT and CDR2 is FYEKMQ (reference sequence). The CDR3 loop is CASSLVGDSNSPLHF. CDR3 bases: TGTGCCAGCAGCTTAGTAGGGGACAGCAACTCACCCCTCCACTTT.

This clonotype was observed at least ten times. This chain's CDR3 is CASKRTQAETQYF. The CDR3 DNA reads as TGTGCCAGCAAACGTACACAGGCAGAGACCCAGTACTTC. The rearrangement links TRBV2 to TRBJ2-5, with D possibly being TRBD1 (5 bases). Germline CDR1 reads SNHLY; CDR2 reads FYNNEI. Trimming cost V 7 bases and J 4 bases, with 13 bases left between them. The CDR3 runs 13 residues.

The CDR3 sequence is CSASPGPGAPTEKLFF. In nucleotides, the CDR3 is TGCAGTGCTTCCCCGGGACCCGGGGCCCCGACTGAAAAACTGTTTTTT. The V and J genes are TRBV20-1 and TRBJ1-4; tentative D call: TRBD1 (5 bases). Trimming removed 5 bases from V and 7 bases from J, with 23 bases in between. CDR3 size: 16 residues. Germline V CDR1 and CDR2: DFQATT, SNEGSKA (reference sequence).

The V call is TRBV30, the J call TRBJ1-1; no definite D call. CDR1 and CDR2 from the germline V gene are GTSNPN and SVGIG (reference sequence). V lost 4 bases and J 11 bases, leaving 17 bases between the germline ends. The CDR3 is made up of 12 amino acids. CDR3 DNA sequence: TGTGCCTGGACGGCAAGACCAAGTTATGCTTTCTTT. Amino acid sequence: CAWTARPSYAFF.

The chain combines TRBV7-3 with TRBJ1-1, with D possibly TRBD1 on 5 matching bases. The CDR3 is 15 amino acids. Trimming pared 5 bases from V and 1 base from J, leaving 14 bases between. Germline loops: CDR1 SGHTA, CDR2 FQGTGA. CDR3 loop: CASSTPAGGNTEAFF. DNA of the CDR3: TGTGCCAGCAGCACCCCCGCCGGGGGGAACACTGAAGCTTTCTTT.

This clonotype was observed many times. The chain couples TRBV28 to TRBJ2-7, with 8 bases lining up with TRBD1. Germline V gene data show CDR1 as MDHEN and CDR2 as SYDVKM. V trimming: 1 base; J trimming: 0 bases; junction bases outside the gene matches: 2. The CDR3 runs 15 residues. The CDR3 sequence: CASSLSGQGSYEQYF. The CDR3 coding sequence is TGTGCCAGCAGTTTATCAGGACAGGGCTCCTACGAGCAGTACTTC.

In DNA, the CDR3 is TGTGCCAGCTCCGGGACAGGGGATAATTCACCCCTCCACTTT. It codes for CASSGTGDNSPLHF. The rearrangement uses TRBV9 and TRBJ1-6; 10 positions agree with TRBD1. The CDR3 consists of 14 residues. V shed 7 bases, J shed 5 bases, and the junction held 3 bases outside the gene matches. Germline CDR1 and CDR2: SGDLS and YYNGEE.

This chain joins TRBV18 and TRBJ2-6, with 8 bases identical to TRBD1. The CDR3 spans 14 residues. Germline V gene data show CDR1 as KGHSH and CDR2 as LQKENI. The ends lost 4 bases at V and 8 bases at J; junction bases unmatched: 4. The CDR3 sequence is CASSQDRATNVLTF. CDR3 coding DNA: TGTGCCAGCTCACAGGACAGGGCGACCAACGTCCTGACTTTC.

The chain couples TRBV20-1 to TRBJ2-1; 8 nucleotides align to TRBD2. The CDR3 consists of 16 residues. The J segment lost 5 bases and the V segment lost 0 bases, leaving 9 bases of the junction unmatched. The germline CDR1 and CDR2 sequences are DFQATT and SNEGSKA (reference sequence). The CDR3 nucleotides read TGCAGTGCTAGAGATTTGGAAACTAGCGGTGACAATGAGCAGTTCTTC. This gives the protein CSARDLETSGDNEQFF.

This clonotype was seen repeatedly, ten times or more. The chain joins TRBV7-9 to TRBJ2-7, with unresolved D. Per the germline V gene, CDR1 is SEHNR and CDR2 is FQNEAQ (reference sequence). This CDR3 is built from 12 residues. V lost 3 bases and J 6 bases, leaving 9 bases between the germline ends. The CDR3 here is CASSFTDVEQYF. CDR3 DNA: TGTGCCAGCAGCTTTACAGACGTCGAGCAGTACTTC.

The sample holds a few counts of this clonotype. V is TRBV7-9 and J is TRBJ1-5; D gene uncertain. The length of the CDR3 is 11 residues. Deletions cut 1 base from V and 9 bases from J, with 4 bases between. The germline V gene has CDR1 SEHNR and CDR2 FQNEAQ (reference sequence). The CDR3 DNA reads as TGTGCCAGCAGCTTAGAAGGGCCCCAGCATTTT. Translation gives CASSLEGPQHF.

There are many counts of this clonotype. The chain joins TRBV2 to TRBJ2-1; 13 bases align to TRBD2. Germline trimming cut 7 bases from V and 0 bases from J; bases unmatched to any gene: 9. The CDR3 consists of 18 residues. Germline loops: CDR1 SNHLY, CDR2 FYNNEI. The CDR3 DNA is TGTGCCAGCACCTTTGGACTAGCGGGAGTGCCCTCCTACAATGAGCAGTTCTTC. Encoded protein: CASTFGLAGVPSYNEQFF. Full variable domain (outside the CDR3, taken from reference TRBV2 and TRBJ2-1): EPEVTQTPSHQVTQMGQEVILRCVPISNHLYFYWYRQILGQKVEFLVSFYNNEISEKSEIFDDQFSVERPDGSNFTLKIRSTKLEDSAMYFCASTFGLAGVPSYNEQFFGPGTRLTVL.

This clonotype was seen at least ten times. This chain connects TRBV5-1 to TRBJ2-2; 7 bases line up with TRBD1. The CDR3 runs 15 residues. The ends lost 2 bases at V and 1 base at J; junction bases unmatched: 2. Germline V gene data show CDR1 as SGHRS and CDR2 as YFSETQ. CDR3 in amino acids: CASSFRQGNTGELFF. CDR3 nucleotides: TGCGCCAGCAGCTTCAGACAGGGGAACACCGGGGAGCTGTTTTTT.

The V call is TRBV28, the J call TRBJ2-3; tentatively, D is TRBD1 or TRBD2 (6 bases each). This CDR3 is built from 12 residues. CDR1 and CDR2 from the germline V gene are MDHEN and SYDVKM. V shed 6 bases and J shed 5 bases, with 9 bases lying between them. CDR3 loop: CASRGGVDTQYF. CDR3 coding DNA: TGTGCCAGCAGGGGGGGCGTAGATACGCAGTATTTT.

This clonotype was observed a handful of times. This may arise from a read error, as a much more abundant clone is one base away. V is TRBV28 and J is TRBJ2-7; TRBD1 might be the D (5 bases). V dropped 3 bases and J dropped 2 bases, with 8 bases sitting between them. This CDR3 is built from 13 residues. The germline CDR1 and CDR2 sequences are MDHEN and SYDVKM. The CDR3 loop is CASSLTDPYEQYF. CDR3 DNA: TGTGCCAGCAGTTTGACAGACCCCTACGAGCAGTACTTC. Variable domain in full (rest from reference TRBV28 and TRBJ2-7): DVKVTQSSRYLVKRTGEKVFLECVQDMDHENMFWYRQDPGLGLRLIYFSYDVKMKEKGDIPEGYSVSREKKERFSLILESASTNQTSMYLCASSLTDPYEQYFGPGTRLTVT.

The chain has TRBV29-1 and TRBJ2-3, with TRBD2 identical over 12 bases. The CDR3 runs 16 residues. V dropped 0 bases and J dropped 2; count of bases not matched to a gene: 3. The germline V gene has CDR1 SQVTM and CDR2 ANQGSEA. Here the CDR3 reads CSVEDGTSGFTDTQYF. CDR3 nucleotides: TGCAGCGTTGAAGACGGGACTAGCGGGTTCACAGATACGCAGTATTTT.

The chain carries TRBV5-8 and TRBJ1-5, with D uncertain. V was trimmed by 0 bases and J by 0 bases, leaving 13 bases between them. CDR1 is SGHTS and CDR2 is YDEGEE in the germline V gene. The CDR3 runs 17 residues. In DNA form, the CDR3 reads TGTGCCAGCAGCTTGGGCACACACCCTTATAGCAATCAGCCCCAGCATTTT. This gives the protein CASSLGTHPYSNQPQHF.

This clonotype was found many times. CDR3 residues: CSVGQGLNTEAFF. CDR3 coding DNA: TGCAGCGTTGGACAGGGGCTGAACACTGAAGCTTTCTTT. The chain combines TRBV29-1 with TRBJ1-1; TRBD1 matches 8 bases. Germline CDR1 and CDR2: SQVTM and ANQGSEA. Losses at the gene ends were 4 bases for V and 0 bases for J; bases not matched to a gene: 1. The CDR3 runs 13 residues.

This chain connects TRBV7-2 to TRBJ2-1; 7 bases match TRBD2. CDR3 size: 14 residues. J gave up 0 bases and V 6 bases, and 2 bases lay outside the gene matches. Germline CDR1 and CDR2: SGHTA and FQGNSA. The CDR3 loop reads CASSGDYSYNEQFF. The CDR3 DNA reads as TGTGCCAGCAGTGGGGACTACTCCTACAATGAGCAGTTCTTC.

The V call is TRBV6-1, the J call TRBJ2-3; D is perhaps TRBD1 (6 bases). Germline V lookup: CDR1 MNHNS, CDR2 SASEGT. V was trimmed by 10 bases and J by 4 bases, leaving 27 bases between them. The CDR3 spans 17 residues. In nucleotides, the CDR3 is TGTGCCACGACCTTACAGGGATCGTCCTTGGTTTCAGATACGCAGTATTTT. Its protein is CATTLQGSSLVSDTQYF.

This clonotype was recorded many times. V is TRBV7-9 and J is TRBJ2-1, with D unresolved. The V end lost 0 bases, the J end lost 5 bases, and 2 bases lay between the germline ends. CDR1 SEHNR and CDR2 FQNEAQ come from the germline V gene (reference sequence). The CDR3 consists of 12 residues. The CDR3 here is CASSLANNEQFF. Here the CDR3 DNA reads TGTGCCAGCAGCTTAGCGAACAATGAGCAGTTCTTC.

This clonotype was detected ten times or more. The genes are TRBV11-2 and TRBJ1-1, with a weak D call TRBD1 (6 bases). Germline V gives CDR1 SGHAT, CDR2 FQNNGV. The V and J ends lost 5 bases and 6 bases respectively, with 19 bases between them. The CDR3 is 15 residues long. The CDR3 bases are TGTGCCAGCAGCCACTGGGCTTCGGGGGCCCCTGAAGCTTTCTTT. It encodes CASSHWASGAPEAFF.

Of note for this clonotype: A read error may explain this, as a much larger clone is one base away. The chain couples TRBV11-3 to TRBJ2-6, with D possibly TRBD1 on 5 matching bases. Germline V CDR1 and CDR2: SGHNT, YENEEA. This CDR3 has 15 residues. CDR3 amino acids: CASSQYLSGANALTF. As DNA, the CDR3 is TGTGCCAGCAGCCAATACCTCTCTGGGGCCAACGCCCTGACTTTC.

This clonotype has ten or more counts. The chain uses TRBV7-2 and TRBJ2-5, with TRBD1 identical over 7 bases. V lost 5 bases to trimming and J lost 1 base; unmatched junction nucleotides: 22. The CDR3 covers 20 residues. Germline lookup yields CDR1 SGHTA and CDR2 FQGNSA. CDR3 bases: TGTGCCAGCAGCATCCTCCCAGGGGGTGGGCTGACTGGGGGCCAAGAGACCCAGTACTTC. Protein sequence: CASSILPGGGLTGGQETQYF.

This clonotype was observed a handful of times. V and J are TRBV29-1 and TRBJ2-7, with 10 positions matching TRBD2. CDR3 length equals 13 residues. With 6 bases clipped from V and 2 bases from J, the junction kept 4 bases outside the gene matches. CDR1 and CDR2 from the germline V gene are SQVTM and ANQGSEA. Written as DNA, the CDR3 is TGCAGCGTGTGGACTAGCGGCACCTACGAGCAGTACTTC. This codes for CSVWTSGTYEQYF.

This clonotype came up a few times. The chain couples TRBV9 to TRBJ1-1; 10 bases are a match to TRBD1. The CDR3 is 16 amino acids. The V gene end was trimmed by 4 bases and the J gene end by 6 bases; junction bases not matched to a gene: 12. Germline V gene data show CDR1 as SGDLS and CDR2 as YYNGEE. The CDR3 sequence: CASSPGQGGSWSEAFF. CDR3 DNA sequence: TGTGCCAGCAGCCCAGGACAGGGGGGTAGCTGGTCTGAAGCTTTCTTT.